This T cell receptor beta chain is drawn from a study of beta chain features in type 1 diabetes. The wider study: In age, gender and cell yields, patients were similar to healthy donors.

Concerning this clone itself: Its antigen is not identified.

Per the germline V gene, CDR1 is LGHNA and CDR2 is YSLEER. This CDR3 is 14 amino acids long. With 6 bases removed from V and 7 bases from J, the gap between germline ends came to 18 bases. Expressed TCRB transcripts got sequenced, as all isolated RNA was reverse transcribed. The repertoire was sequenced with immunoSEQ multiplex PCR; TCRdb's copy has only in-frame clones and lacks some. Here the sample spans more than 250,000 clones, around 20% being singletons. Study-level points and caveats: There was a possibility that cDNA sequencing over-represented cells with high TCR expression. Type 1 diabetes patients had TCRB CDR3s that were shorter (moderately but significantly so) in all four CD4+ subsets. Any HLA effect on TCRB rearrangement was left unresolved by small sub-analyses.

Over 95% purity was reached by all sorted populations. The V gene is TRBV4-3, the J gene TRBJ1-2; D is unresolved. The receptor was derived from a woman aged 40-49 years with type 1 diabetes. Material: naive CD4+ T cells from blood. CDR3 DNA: TGCGCCAGCAGTCCTCCCGGGGAGGCTGGTGGCTACACCTTC. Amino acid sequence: CASSPPGEAGGYTF.